The sample holds one count of the clone carrying this TCR beta chain. Its antigen is currently unknown. The data are from a study of T-cell memory formation after mild COVID-19. Overall study context: Each donor largely had its own TCR clusters.

Barcoded TCR alpha and TCR beta cDNA libraries with UMIs came from 5'RACE using constant-segment primers. TCRdb re-derived calls from the 5' RACE reads in MiXCR, one entry per CDR3 protein. The sample shows 400,000 to 550,000 distinct CDR3 sequences, 20% to 30% of them seen only once. Whole-study results and caveats: Within pre-infection memory, some responding clones were found, suggesting cross-reactive memory joined.

Germline trimming cut 4 bases from V and 7 bases from J; bases unmatched to any gene: 9. The CDR3 extends over 15 amino acids. Sequenced input: PBMCs or a T cell subset sorted from them (not recorded which). The chain links TRBV12-3 or TRBV12-4 to TRBJ2-1, with 8 bases identical to TRBD2. This clonotype was obtained from an adult woman who had mild COVID-19 (a few samples of this study predate the infection). Cell type and time point are not known. The CDR3 here is CASSSLAGSPNEQFF. DNA for the CDR3: TGTGCCAGCAGTTCATTAGCGGGATCCCCGAATGAGCAGTTCTTC.